This TCR beta chain was sequenced during a study of circulating tumor DNA in untreated peripheral T-cell lymphoma (dated by TCRdb to the early 2020s). Study-wide context: To follow circulating tumor DNA that carried tumor TCR clonotypes, serum samples were taken at baseline and then repeatedly over the course of treatment.

Points the paper makes about the study in general: Of the 20 to 25 patients with serial samples, 30% to 45% had cleared ctDNA after two cycles, and ctDNA that was detectable after therapy showed a trend toward worse survival. Tumor-specific clonotypes were identified in about four fifths of patients, with identification achieved from 85% to 90% of baseline tissues and approximately 61% of baseline serum samples. Remission over roughly 9 years of follow-up was maintained in a couple of patients with persistently detectable ctDNA after therapy, so relapse was not always predicted by ctDNA persistence.

V lost 3 bases and J lost 8 bases, and the count of bases not matched to a germline gene is 4. According to the germline V gene, CDR1 reads KGHSH and CDR2 reads LQKENI. From its cysteine to its phenylalanine, the CDR3 spans 15 amino acids. The CDR3 DNA has 45 bases and is translated from base 1. Remarks on this clone: No antigen is known for it. No base quality information exists; no much larger clone differs at one position.

The study used next-generation sequencing of T-cell receptor sequences to monitor peripheral T-cell lymphoma patients receiving frontline treatment on a trial. The protocol used for the library was the immunoSEQ multiplex PCR assay. The table was pulled from immuneACCESS by TCRdb, which kept in-frame rearrangements only. Such tables lose some clones; where checked, under half of the loss comes from unresolved V genes, and the rest has no known cause. Counted in this sample were 400 to 550 clones; approximately 78% of them appeared once. The ten largest make up about 34% of the sample. Sequencing was carried out using cell-free DNA from blood serum. The receptor's source is a human donor with peripheral T-cell lymphoma. The chain is assembled from TRBV18 and TRBJ1-4, with 12 bases matching TRBD1. Here is the DNA: TGTGCCAGCTCACCGCCCGGGACAGGGGGCGAAAAACTGTTTTTT. Its amino acids are CASSPPGTGGEKLFF.